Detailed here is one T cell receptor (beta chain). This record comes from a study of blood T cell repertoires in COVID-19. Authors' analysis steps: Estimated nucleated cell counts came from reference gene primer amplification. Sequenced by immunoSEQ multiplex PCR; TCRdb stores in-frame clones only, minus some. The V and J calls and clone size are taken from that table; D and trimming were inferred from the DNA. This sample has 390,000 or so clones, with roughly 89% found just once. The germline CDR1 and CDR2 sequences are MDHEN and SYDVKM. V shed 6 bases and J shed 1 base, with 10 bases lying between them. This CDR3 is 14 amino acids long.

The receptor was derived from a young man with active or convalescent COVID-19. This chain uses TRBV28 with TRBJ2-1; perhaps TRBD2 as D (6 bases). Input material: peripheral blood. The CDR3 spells CASSRDSSYNEQFF. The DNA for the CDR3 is TGTGCCAGCAGCAGGGACTCGTCCTACAATGAGCAGTTCTTC.